These T cell receptor beta chains were read from a single sample in a study of tissue T cells after allogeneic stem cell transplantation. The data were produced by immunoSEQ multiplex PCR, yet TCRdb's version contains in-frame clones alone and is incomplete. In the table there are 700 to 850 clones, approximately 40% of which are singletons. The sample here was ileal tissue, taken at autopsy. These receptors were collected from a female patient aged 40 to 69 with steroid-refractory graft-versus-host disease after an allogeneic stem cell transplant. The graft donor may account for some of the T cells. Each CDR3 is given without its conserved first and last residue. Each record gives: V gene, J gene, D gene, CDR3 protein. D genes are given only for firm matches.

v_call: TRBV30
j_call: TRBJ1-3
d_call: -
cdr3_aa: AWRDDSYSGNTIY

v_call: TRBV7-3
j_call: TRBJ2-2
d_call: -
cdr3_aa: ASSLTNTGELF

v_call: TRBV7-9
j_call: TRBJ1-3
d_call: -
cdr3_aa: ASSIDRIYYSGNTIY

v_call: TRBV6-5
j_call: TRBJ1-2
d_call: -
cdr3_aa: ASGKDYGYT

v_call: TRBV5-1
j_call: TRBJ1-1
d_call: -
cdr3_aa: ASSLGVPSTEAF

v_call: TRBV25-1
j_call: TRBJ1-2
d_call: -
cdr3_aa: ASRQSPYGYT

v_call: TRBV7-9
j_call: TRBJ1-1
d_call: -
cdr3_aa: ASSLGVMNTEAF

v_call: TRBV5-1
j_call: TRBJ2-3
d_call: TRBD1
cdr3_aa: ASSLGQGQGTDTQY

v_call: TRBV24-1
j_call: TRBJ2-4
d_call: TRBD1
cdr3_aa: ATSDLVTGWY

v_call: TRBV3-1/TRBV3-2
j_call: TRBJ2-7
d_call: -
cdr3_aa: ASSQWTEQY

v_call: TRBV7-9
j_call: TRBJ1-2
d_call: TRBD1
cdr3_aa: ATRGRGPGYT

v_call: TRBV2
j_call: TRBJ2-5
d_call: -
cdr3_aa: ASSATWETQY

v_call: TRBV7-6
j_call: TRBJ2-5
d_call: -
cdr3_aa: ASSPRQTILETQY

v_call: TRBV15
j_call: TRBJ2-5
d_call: -
cdr3_aa: ATSYTGGGRETQY

v_call: TRBV12-5
j_call: TRBJ2-3
d_call: -
cdr3_aa: ASGRVSDTQY

v_call: TRBV23-1
j_call: TRBJ1-6
d_call: -
cdr3_aa: ASSQSACSYNSPLH

v_call: TRBV3-1/TRBV3-2
j_call: TRBJ2-5
d_call: TRBD2
cdr3_aa: ASSQSSGSLETQY

v_call: TRBV4-3
j_call: TRBJ1-1
d_call: -
cdr3_aa: ASSRAWGNTEAF

v_call: TRBV29-1
j_call: TRBJ1-1
d_call: -
cdr3_aa: SVGRDGYTEAF

v_call: TRBV19
j_call: TRBJ1-3
d_call: -
cdr3_aa: ASSSTGVSGNTIY

v_call: TRBV18
j_call: TRBJ2-1
d_call: -
cdr3_aa: ASSPLGQSSYNEQF

v_call: TRBV11-3
j_call: TRBJ1-1
d_call: -
cdr3_aa: ATRGPNTEAF

v_call: TRBV7-3
j_call: TRBJ2-3
d_call: -
cdr3_aa: ASSPRREDTQY

v_call: TRBV11-2
j_call: TRBJ2-1
d_call: TRBD2
cdr3_aa: ASSLGTSGSVEQF

v_call: TRBV18
j_call: TRBJ1-2
d_call: -
cdr3_aa: ASSELRGVGFNYGYT

v_call: TRBV3-1/TRBV3-2
j_call: TRBJ1-4
d_call: -
cdr3_aa: ASSQDPGWRDEKLF

v_call: TRBV27
j_call: TRBJ2-7
d_call: TRBD1
cdr3_aa: ASSLRDRVYEQY

v_call: TRBV5-5
j_call: TRBJ2-2
d_call: TRBD2
cdr3_aa: ASSRTSGKDGELF

v_call: TRBV7-9
j_call: TRBJ1-1
d_call: -
cdr3_aa: ASSLSNTEAF

v_call: TRBV19
j_call: TRBJ1-5
d_call: -
cdr3_aa: ASSKDSTQLQPQH

v_call: TRBV5-1
j_call: TRBJ1-4
d_call: -
cdr3_aa: ASSLDGFNEKLF

v_call: TRBV28
j_call: TRBJ1-1
d_call: -
cdr3_aa: ASSSPQGLRTEAF

v_call: TRBV6-5
j_call: TRBJ1-2
d_call: TRBD1
cdr3_aa: ASSSRDRRDHYGYT

v_call: TRBV12-3/TRBV12-4
j_call: TRBJ2-5
d_call: -
cdr3_aa: ASSPQSYTQY

v_call: TRBV4-3
j_call: TRBJ1-1
d_call: -
cdr3_aa: ASSPRENTEAF

v_call: TRBV5-5
j_call: TRBJ2-5
d_call: TRBD2
cdr3_aa: ASSFLAGSAQY

v_call: TRBV28
j_call: TRBJ2-6
d_call: -
cdr3_aa: ASSFGTSGANVLT

v_call: TRBV2
j_call: TRBJ2-7
d_call: TRBD1
cdr3_aa: ASRPQGAAYEQY